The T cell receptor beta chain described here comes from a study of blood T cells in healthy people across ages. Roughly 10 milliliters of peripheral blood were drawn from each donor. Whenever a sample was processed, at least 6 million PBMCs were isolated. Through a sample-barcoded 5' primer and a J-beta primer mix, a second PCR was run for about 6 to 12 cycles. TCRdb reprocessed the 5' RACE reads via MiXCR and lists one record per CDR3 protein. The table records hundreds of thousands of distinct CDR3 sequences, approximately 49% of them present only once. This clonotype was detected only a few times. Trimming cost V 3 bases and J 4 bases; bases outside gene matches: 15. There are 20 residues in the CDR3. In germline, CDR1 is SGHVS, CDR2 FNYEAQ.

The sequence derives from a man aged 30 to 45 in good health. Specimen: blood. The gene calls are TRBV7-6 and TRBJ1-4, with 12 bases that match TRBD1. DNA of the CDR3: TGTGCCAGCAGCTTGGAGCTAAGGGGACAGGGGGCGTTCTATAATGAAAAACTGTTTTTT. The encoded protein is CASSLELRGQGAFYNEKLFF.